One sample yielded the 21 T cell receptor beta chains listed below, sequenced in a study of glioma-infiltrating T cells. The iRepertoire nested amplicon-rescue multiplex PCR amplified TCR alpha and beta CDR3s from RNA. TCRdb passed the multiplex PCR reads through MiXCR, listing each CDR3 protein once. The repertoire holds roughly 200,000 distinct CDR3 sequences, with more than 25% as singletons. The sequencing input was glioma tissue, nonneoplastic brain tissue, or PBMCs (not recorded which). These receptor sequences come from a human donor with low-grade glioma or glioblastoma, undergoing nonglioma brain surgery, or in good health (not recorded which).

This chain uses TRBV2 with TRBJ2-7; 11 nucleotides align to TRBD2. V lost 7 bases to trimming and J lost 2 bases; unmatched junction nucleotides: 7. CDR3 length: 15 residues. The germline V gene has CDR1 SNHLY and CDR2 FYNNEI. In nucleotides, the CDR3 is TGTGCCAGCATCCCCGGGACTAGCGGAGCCTACGAGCAGTACTTC. It yields the protein CASIPGTSGAYEQYF. The full variable domain, completed using reference TRBV2 and TRBJ2-7, is EPEVTQTPSHQVTQMGQEVILRCVPISNHLYFYWYRQILGQKVEFLVSFYNNEISEKSEIFDDQFSVERPDGSNFTLKIRSTKLEDSAMYFCASIPGTSGAYEQYFGPGTRLTVT.

The chain is built from TRBV7-2 and TRBJ2-3; TRBD2 aligns across 14 bases. In germline, CDR1 is SGHTA, CDR2 FQGNSA. The CDR3 is made up of 17 amino acids. V shed 1 base, J shed 4 bases, and the junction held 4 bases outside the gene matches. CDR3 protein: CASSLVVGLAGADTQYF. CDR3 in DNA: TGTGCCAGCAGCTTAGTTGTGGGACTAGCGGGAGCAGATACGCAGTATTTT. Supplemented by reference TRBV7-2 and TRBJ2-3, the full variable domain reads GAGVSQSPSNKVTEKGKDVELRCDPISGHTALYWYRQSLGQGLEFLIYFQGNSAPDKSGLPSDRFSAERTGGSVSTLTIQRTQQEDSAVYLCASSLVVGLAGADTQYFGPGTRLTVL.

This clonotype has at least ten counts. The V gene is TRBV7-6, the J gene TRBJ2-1; 10 positions agree with TRBD2. CDR1 is SGHVS, CDR2 FNYEAQ, per germline. With 1 base clipped from V and 5 bases from J, the junction kept 5 bases outside the gene matches. The CDR3 contains 16 residues. This chain's CDR3 is CASSLVLAGRNNEQFF. DNA of the CDR3: TGTGCCAGCAGCTTAGTACTAGCGGGAAGGAACAATGAGCAGTTCTTC. Complete variable domain (other parts from reference TRBV7-6 and TRBJ2-1): GAGVSQSPRYKVTKRGQDVALRCDPISGHVSLYWYRQALGQGPEFLTYFNYEAQQDKSGLPNDRFSAERPEGSISTLTIQRTEQRDSAMYRCASSLVLAGRNNEQFFGPGTRLTVL.

The J gene is TRBJ2-7, the V gene TRBV12-3 or TRBV12-4, with 9 bases fitting TRBD1. This CDR3 region has 15 residues. Losses at the gene ends were 6 bases for V and 7 bases for J; bases not matched to a gene: 13. The CDR3 spells CASSFEGQGMREQYF. The CDR3 region has the DNA TGTGCCAGCAGCTTCGAGGGACAGGGAATGAGAGAGCAGTACTTC.

As regards this clonotype: Given a much more abundant clone one base away, this may be a read error. This rearrangement joins TRBV7-3 to TRBJ2-1; D possibly corresponds to TRBD2 (5 bases). The CDR3 contains 16 residues. The germline gives CDR1 SGHTA, CDR2 FQGTGA. Trimming removed 5 bases from V and 0 bases from J, with 14 bases in between. DNA for the CDR3: TGTGCCAGCAGCCCATCGCCGACTACCTCCTACAATGAGCAGTTCTTC. Encoded protein: CASSPSPTTSYNEQFF.

At least ten counts were recorded for this clonotype. The rearrangement joins TRBV6-6 to TRBJ1-3, with D possibly being TRBD1 (5 bases). Trimming stripped 0 bases from V and 1 base from J, with 10 bases between. Germline V CDR1 and CDR2: MNHNY, SVGAGI (reference sequence). The CDR3 runs to 16 residues. CDR3 bases: TGTGCCAGCAGTTACTCTACGTGGGGGTCTGGAAACACCATATATTTT. Its protein is CASSYSTWGSGNTIYF.

This clonotype was seen repeatedly, ten times or more. The chain carries TRBV6-1 and TRBJ2-7; 9 nucleotides agree with TRBD1. The germline CDR1 and CDR2 sequences are MNHNS and SASEGT. The CDR3 is 13 amino acids. V gave up 5 bases and J gave up 5 bases; unmatched junction bases: 4. The CDR3 here is CASSYRGPNEQYF. The CDR3 coding sequence is TGTGCCAGCAGTTACAGGGGGCCTAACGAGCAGTACTTC.

This clonotype was counted at least ten times. The chain couples TRBV6-6 to TRBJ2-2; no reliable D call. The germline CDR1 and CDR2 sequences are MNHNY and SVGAGI (reference sequence). Trimming cost V 0 bases and J 3 bases, with 11 bases left between them. The CDR3 has 16 residues. The CDR3 protein is CASSYSVRSYTGELFF. The CDR3 region has the DNA TGTGCCAGCAGTTACTCGGTCAGGTCATACACCGGGGAGCTGTTTTTT.

This clonotype was observed many times. This sequence joins TRBV7-2 and TRBJ2-7; 12 bases agree with TRBD2. Germline CDR1 is SGHTA and CDR2 is FQGNSA. The length of the CDR3 is 15 residues. Germline trimming cut 4 bases from V and 7 bases from J; bases unmatched to any gene: 8. The CDR3 DNA follows: TGTGCCAGCAGCTCCATCCAGCTAGCGGGAGGGGAGCAGTACTTC. Protein sequence: CASSSIQLAGGEQYF.

This clonotype has a count of ten or more. The chain couples TRBV20-1 to TRBJ2-1, with TRBD2 matching over 10 bases. CDR1 DFQATT and CDR2 SNEGSKA come from the germline V gene (reference sequence). The length of the CDR3 is 16 residues. J was trimmed by 0 bases and V by 3 bases; bases with no gene match: 5. The CDR3 DNA follows: TGCAGTGCTAGTCGCCCTAGCGGGAGCTCCTACAATGAGCAGTTCTTC. Encoded protein: CSASRPSGSSYNEQFF.

The rearrangement links TRBV7-9 to TRBJ2-3, with D tentatively TRBD2 (5 bases). V was cut by 5 bases and J by 0 bases, with 15 bases left in between. CDR1 SEHNR and CDR2 FQNEAQ come from the germline V gene (reference sequence). There are 16 residues in the CDR3. CDR3 DNA: TGTGCCAGCAGCCAGAAACTAGGAGAGAGCACAGATACGCAGTATTTT. Its translation is CASSQKLGESTDTQYF.

With respect to this clonotype: Since a much larger clone is just one base distant, this may be a read error. V usage is TRBV5-1 and J usage is TRBJ2-1; TRBD2 matches at 10 bases. This CDR3 has 15 amino acids. Germline CDR1 is SGHRS and CDR2 is YFSETQ. The CDR3 DNA follows: TGCGCCAGCAGTTTGGCTAGCGGGAGCACTAATGAGCAGTTCTTC. This encodes CASSLASGSTNEQFF.

About this clonotype itself: One end of the junction is discordant with germline, which a read error may explain. Here the CDR3 reads CAISAAFGLNKKLFF. The CDR3 region has the DNA TGTGCCATCAGTGCGGCATTTGGACTTAATAAAAAACTGTTTTTT. This chain connects TRBV10-3 to TRBJ1-4; D gene ambiguous. Germline lookup yields CDR1 ENHRY and CDR2 SYGVKD. This CDR3 comprises 15 residues.

About this clonotype itself: At one of its ends the junction is not consistent with the germline gene, which may arise from a read error. The V call is TRBV12-3 or TRBV12-4, the J call TRBJ1-6; 9 bases match TRBD1. The CDR3 covers 15 residues. The CDR3 loop is CASSLRQGGYSHLHF. As DNA, the CDR3 is TGTGCCAGCAGTTTGCGACAGGGGGGATATTCACACCTCCACTTT.

The rearrangement uses TRBV12-3 or TRBV12-4 and TRBJ2-7, with 11 bases lining up with TRBD2. The CDR3 is 14 residues long. The V gene end was trimmed by 1 base and the J gene end by 7 bases; junction bases not matched to a gene: 3. The CDR3 DNA reads as TGTGCCAGCAGTTTAGTAGCGGGAGGGGTGGAGCAGTACTTC. It translates to CASSLVAGGVEQYF.

This clonotype occurred many times. This CDR3 is CASSLWVSNQPQHF. CDR3 DNA: TGTGCCAGCAGTTTATGGGTCTCCAATCAGCCCCAGCATTTT. This rearrangement joins TRBV28 to TRBJ1-5; D gene ambiguous. V was trimmed by 0 bases and J by 3 bases, leaving 6 bases between them. Germline V gives CDR1 MDHEN, CDR2 SYDVKM. This CDR3 spans 14 amino acids.

This clonotype was seen many times. V usage is TRBV20-1 and J usage is TRBJ2-7; D uncertain. Germline CDR1 DFQATT, CDR2 SNEGSKA (reference sequence). V shed 2 bases and J shed 0 bases, with 8 bases lying between them. This CDR3 contains 13 residues. In DNA form, the CDR3 reads TGCAGTGCTAGACAGGCAAGCTCCTACGAGCAGTACTTC. Translation gives CSARQASSYEQYF.

The chain combines TRBV5-1 with TRBJ2-1; the match to TRBD2 covers 9 bases. Germline CDR1 SGHRS, CDR2 YFSETQ. This CDR3 has 15 amino acids. The trim removed 4 bases at V and 3 bases at J, leaving 5 bases unmatched. This chain's CDR3 is CASSIGLANYNEQFF. The CDR3 DNA sequence: TGCGCCAGCAGCATTGGACTAGCGAACTACAATGAGCAGTTCTTC. Supplemented by reference TRBV5-1 and TRBJ2-1, the full variable domain reads KAGVTQTPRYLIKTRGQQVTLSCSPISGHRSVSWYQQTPGQGLQFLFEYFSETQRNKGNFPGRFSGRQFSNSRSEMNVSTLELGDSALYLCASSIGLANYNEQFFGPGTRLTVL.

This clonotype has just one count. A much larger clone sits a single nucleotide away, making a read error possible. The chain links TRBV4-2 to TRBJ1-6; the D is unclear. CDR1 is LGHNA, CDR2 YNFKEQ, per germline. This CDR3 is 16 amino acids long. Trimming took 6 bases from V and 17 from J, leaving 29 bases between them. CDR3 in DNA: TGTGCCAGCAGTCCTCGTAGGGAATCCGATTCGTCCCCCATCCACTTT. This translates into CASSPRRESDSSPIHF.

With respect to this clonotype: A much larger clone lies a single base off, so this may be a read error. This rearrangement joins TRBV29-1 to TRBJ2-1; the D gene is possibly TRBD2 (6 bases). The germline V gene encodes CDR1 SQVTM and CDR2 ANQGSEA. The CDR3 totals 14 residues. The CDR3 loop is CSVEDRGGYNERFF. The CDR3 region has the DNA TGCAGCGTTGAAGATCGTGGAGGGTACAATGAGCGGTTCTTC.

The rearrangement joins TRBV10-3 to TRBJ2-1; D is perhaps TRBD2 (5 bases). The V gene's germline CDR1 is ENHRY and CDR2 SYGVKD. V was shortened by 10 bases and J by 6 bases, with 25 bases between the two germline ends. The CDR3 spans 16 residues. The CDR3 nucleotides read TGTGCCACCTCTCTCCCCCCCGGGGTGGGGTCCAATGAGCAGTTCTTC. Protein product: CATSLPPGVGSNEQFF.